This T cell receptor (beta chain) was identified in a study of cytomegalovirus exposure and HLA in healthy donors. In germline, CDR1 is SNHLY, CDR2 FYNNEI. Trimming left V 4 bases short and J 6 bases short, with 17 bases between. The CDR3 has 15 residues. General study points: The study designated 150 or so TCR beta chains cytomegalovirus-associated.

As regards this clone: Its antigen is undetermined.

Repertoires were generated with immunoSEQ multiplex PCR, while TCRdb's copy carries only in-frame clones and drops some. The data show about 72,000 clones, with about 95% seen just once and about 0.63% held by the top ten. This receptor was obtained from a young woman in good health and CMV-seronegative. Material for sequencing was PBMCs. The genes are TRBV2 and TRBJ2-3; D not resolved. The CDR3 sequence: CASSVASRSGDTQYF. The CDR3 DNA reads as TGTGCCAGCAGTGTGGCTTCTAGATCCGGCGATACGCAGTATTTT. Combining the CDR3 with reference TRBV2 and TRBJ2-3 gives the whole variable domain EPEVTQTPSHQVTQMGQEVILRCVPISNHLYFYWYRQILGQKVEFLVSFYNNEISEKSEIFDDQFSVERPDGSNFTLKIRSTKLEDSAMYFCASSVASRSGDTQYFGPGTRLTVL.